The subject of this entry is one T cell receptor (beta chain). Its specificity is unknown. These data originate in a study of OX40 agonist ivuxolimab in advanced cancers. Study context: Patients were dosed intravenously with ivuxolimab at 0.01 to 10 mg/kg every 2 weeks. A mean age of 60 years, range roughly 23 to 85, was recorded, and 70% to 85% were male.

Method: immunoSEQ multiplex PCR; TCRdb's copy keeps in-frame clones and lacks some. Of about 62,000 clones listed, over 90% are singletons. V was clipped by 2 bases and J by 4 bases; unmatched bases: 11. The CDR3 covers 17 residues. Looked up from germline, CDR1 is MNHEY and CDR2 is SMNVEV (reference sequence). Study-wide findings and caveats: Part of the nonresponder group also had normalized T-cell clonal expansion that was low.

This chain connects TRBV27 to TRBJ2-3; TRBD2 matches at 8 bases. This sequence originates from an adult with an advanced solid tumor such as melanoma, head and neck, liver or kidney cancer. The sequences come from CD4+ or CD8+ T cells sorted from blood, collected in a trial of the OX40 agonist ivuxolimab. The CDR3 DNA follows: TGTGCCAGCAGTTTAGGAATGCCGGGAGGGGTGGCAGATACGCAGTATTTT. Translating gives CASSLGMPGGVADTQYF.